One T cell receptor (beta chain) is described in this entry. No cognate antigen has been identified for it. Within one base of it there is no much larger clone, and no base qualities were kept. The data originate from a study of T-cell reconstitution after alpha-beta-depleted transplantation in children (dated by TCRdb to the mid-2010s). A note on the overall study: Using TCR repertoire profiling, the study followed T-cell immune reconstitution in a quantitative way in children after TCRalphabeta/CD19-depleted allogeneic hematopoietic cell transplantation.

Receptor amplification or capture employed PCR. The instrument given in TCRdb is Illumina HiSeq 2500. TCR library preparation used molecular barcoding, with unique molecular identifiers applied to normalize quantification of the TCRbeta repertoire. TCRdb cleaned the public reads at Q25 with fastp, built clones with MiXCR and kept in-frame beta chains. Rows with one shared CDR3 protein collapse into an entry with the most common genes and DNA. The sample table records about 500,000 distinct CDR3 sequences; 32% of these occur just once. 2% to 3% of the sample is held by the ten biggest clonotypes. The sequence came from a human donor who donated a stem cell graft to a child with aplastic anemia. The sequenced sample was PBMCs from the stem cell graft donor, obtained from the stem cell graft.

The nucleotide sequence reads TGCAGTACCGGTAGCGTGAGGGACACAGATACGCAGTATTTT. This is translated as CSTGSVRDTDTQYF. The sequence links TRBV20-1 to TRBJ2-3; TRBD2 could be the D gene, as 5 bases match. V is shortened by 8 bases, J by 2 bases, and the region joining them spans 17 bases. For CDR1 and CDR2, the germline V gene (reference sequence) lists DFQATT and SNEGSKA. The CDR3, cysteine through phenylalanine, is 14 amino acids long. This entry keeps only the CDR3 DNA: 42 bases, framed from base 1.